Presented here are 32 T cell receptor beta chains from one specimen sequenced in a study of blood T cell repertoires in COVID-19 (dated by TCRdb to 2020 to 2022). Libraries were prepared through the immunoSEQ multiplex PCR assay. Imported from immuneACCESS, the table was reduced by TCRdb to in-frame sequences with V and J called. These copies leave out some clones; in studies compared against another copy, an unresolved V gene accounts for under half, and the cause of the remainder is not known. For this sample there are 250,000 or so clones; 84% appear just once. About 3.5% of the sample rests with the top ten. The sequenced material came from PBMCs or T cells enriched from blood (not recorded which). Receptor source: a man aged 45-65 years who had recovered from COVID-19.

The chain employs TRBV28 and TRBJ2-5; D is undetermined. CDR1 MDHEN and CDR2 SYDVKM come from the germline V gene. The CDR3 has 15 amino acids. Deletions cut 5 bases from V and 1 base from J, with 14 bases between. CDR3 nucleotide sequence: TGTGCCAGCAGTCAACTTGGGCAGCTCCAAGAGACCCAGTACTTC. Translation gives CASSQLGQLQETQYF.

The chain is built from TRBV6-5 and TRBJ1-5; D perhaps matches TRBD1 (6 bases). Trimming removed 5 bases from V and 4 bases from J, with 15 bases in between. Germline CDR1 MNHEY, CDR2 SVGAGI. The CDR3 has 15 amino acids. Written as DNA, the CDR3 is TGTGCCAGCAGTCCGACAGGCCCAGAAAATCAGCCCCAGCATTTT. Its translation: CASSPTGPENQPQHF.

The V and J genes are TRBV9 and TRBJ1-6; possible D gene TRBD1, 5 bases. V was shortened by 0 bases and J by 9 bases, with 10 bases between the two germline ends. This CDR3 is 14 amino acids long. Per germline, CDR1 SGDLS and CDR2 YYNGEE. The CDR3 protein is CASSVETQGSPLHF. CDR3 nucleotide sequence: TGTGCCAGCAGCGTAGAGACCCAGGGTTCACCCCTCCACTTT.

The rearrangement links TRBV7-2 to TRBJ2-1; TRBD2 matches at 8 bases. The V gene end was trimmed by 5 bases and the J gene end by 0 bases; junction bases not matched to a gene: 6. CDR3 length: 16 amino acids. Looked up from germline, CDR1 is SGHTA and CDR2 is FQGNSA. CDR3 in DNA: TGTGCCAGCAGCCTACTAGCGGCTGCCTCCTACAATGAGCAGTTCTTC. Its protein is CASSLLAAASYNEQFF.

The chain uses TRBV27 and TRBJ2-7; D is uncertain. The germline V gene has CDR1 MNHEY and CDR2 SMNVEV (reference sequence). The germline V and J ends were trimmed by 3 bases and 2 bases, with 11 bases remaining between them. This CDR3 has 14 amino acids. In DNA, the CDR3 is TGTGCCAGCAGTTTTCTTACTACTACCTACGAGCAGTACTTC. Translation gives CASSFLTTTYEQYF.

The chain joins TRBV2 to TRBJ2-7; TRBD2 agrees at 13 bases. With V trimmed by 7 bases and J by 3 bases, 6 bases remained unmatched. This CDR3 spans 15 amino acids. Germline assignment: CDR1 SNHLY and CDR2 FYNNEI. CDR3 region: CASTMTSGGYYEQYF. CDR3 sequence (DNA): TGTGCCAGCACCATGACTAGCGGGGGGTACTACGAGCAGTACTTC.

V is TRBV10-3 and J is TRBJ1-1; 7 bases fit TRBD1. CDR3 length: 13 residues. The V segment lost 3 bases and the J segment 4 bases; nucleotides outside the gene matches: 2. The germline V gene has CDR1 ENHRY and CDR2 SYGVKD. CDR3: CAISETGVTEAFF. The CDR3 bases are TGTGCCATCAGTGAAACAGGGGTCACTGAAGCTTTCTTT.

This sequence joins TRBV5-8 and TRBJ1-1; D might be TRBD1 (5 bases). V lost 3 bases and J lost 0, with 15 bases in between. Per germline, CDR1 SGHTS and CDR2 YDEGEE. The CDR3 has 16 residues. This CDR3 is CASSWGGGRMNTEAFF. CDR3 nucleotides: TGTGCCAGCAGCTGGGGGGGAGGGCGCATGAACACTGAAGCTTTCTTT.

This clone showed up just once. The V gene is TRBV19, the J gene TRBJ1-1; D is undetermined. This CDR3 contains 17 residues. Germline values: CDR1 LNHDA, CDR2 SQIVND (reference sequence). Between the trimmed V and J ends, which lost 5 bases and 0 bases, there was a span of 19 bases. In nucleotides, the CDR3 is TGTGCCAGTAGTCCGCGGGAAAGTTCGACCATGAACACTGAAGCTTTCTTT. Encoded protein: CASSPRESSTMNTEAFF.

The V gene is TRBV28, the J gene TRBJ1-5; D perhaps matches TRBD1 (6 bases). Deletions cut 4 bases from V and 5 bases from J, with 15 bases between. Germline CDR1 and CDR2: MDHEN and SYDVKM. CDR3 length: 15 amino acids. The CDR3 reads CASSSSGGPDQPQHF. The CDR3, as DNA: TGTGCCAGCAGTTCCAGCGGGGGGCCAGATCAGCCCCAGCATTTT.

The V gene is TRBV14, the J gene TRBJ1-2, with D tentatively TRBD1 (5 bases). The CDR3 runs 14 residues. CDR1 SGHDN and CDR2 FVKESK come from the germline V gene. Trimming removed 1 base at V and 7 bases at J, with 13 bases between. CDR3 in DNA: TGTGCCAGCAGCCAAGGGCAGGGAAGGACTGGCTACACCTTC. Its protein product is CASSQGQGRTGYTF.

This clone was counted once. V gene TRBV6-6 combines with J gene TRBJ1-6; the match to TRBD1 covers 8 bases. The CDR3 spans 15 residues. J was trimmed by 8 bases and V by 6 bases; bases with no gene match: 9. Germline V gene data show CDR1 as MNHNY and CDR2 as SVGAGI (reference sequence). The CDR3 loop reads CASRPDRGTDSPLHF. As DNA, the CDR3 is TGTGCCAGCAGGCCCGACAGGGGAACGGATTCACCCCTCCACTTT.

The CDR3 nucleotides are TGCGCCAGCAGCCAAGATTTTCGGGACAGCGAAGCTTTCTTT. This codes for CASSQDFRDSEAFF. V gene TRBV4-3 combines with J gene TRBJ1-1, with 7 nucleotides matching TRBD1. Trimming removed 0 bases from V and 8 bases from J; junction bases left unmatched: 6. Germline V gives CDR1 LGHNA, CDR2 YSLEER. The CDR3 has 14 amino acids.

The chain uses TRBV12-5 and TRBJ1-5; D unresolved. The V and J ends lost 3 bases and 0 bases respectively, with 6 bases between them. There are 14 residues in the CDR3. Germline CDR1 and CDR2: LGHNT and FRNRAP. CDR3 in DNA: TGTGCTAGTGGTTTCAGGCCTAGCAATCAGCCCCAGCATTTT. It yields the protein CASGFRPSNQPQHF. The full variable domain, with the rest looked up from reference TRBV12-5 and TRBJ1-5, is DARVTQTPRHKVTEMGQEVTMRCQPILGHNTVFWYRQTMMQGLELLAYFRNRAPLDDSGMPKDRFSAEMPDATLATLKIQPSEPRDSAVYFCASGFRPSNQPQHFGDGTRLSIL.

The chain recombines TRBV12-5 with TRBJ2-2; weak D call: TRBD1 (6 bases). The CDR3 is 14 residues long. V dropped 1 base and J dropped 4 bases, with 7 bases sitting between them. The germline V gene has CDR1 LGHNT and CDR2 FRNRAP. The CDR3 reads CASGLGQVTGELFF. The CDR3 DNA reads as TGTGCTAGTGGTTTGGGACAGGTCACCGGGGAGCTGTTTTTT.

This chain's CDR3 is CASTSVDTQYF. The CDR3 coding sequence is TGCGCCAGCACCTCCGTCGATACGCAGTATTTT. This chain joins TRBV5-1 and TRBJ2-3; D gene unclear. Germline V gene sequence: CDR1 SGHRS, CDR2 YFSETQ. Trimming cost V 6 bases and J 6 bases, with 8 bases left between them. The CDR3 sequence is 11 residues long.

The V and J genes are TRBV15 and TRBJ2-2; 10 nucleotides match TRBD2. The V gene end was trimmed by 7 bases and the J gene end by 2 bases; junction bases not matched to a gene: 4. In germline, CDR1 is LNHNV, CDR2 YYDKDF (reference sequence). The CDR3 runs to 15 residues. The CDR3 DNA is TGTGCCACCAAGCGGGGGGGCGGTAACACCGGGGAGCTGTTTTTT. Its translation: CATKRGGGNTGELFF. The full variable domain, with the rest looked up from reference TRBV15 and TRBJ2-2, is DAMVIQNPRYQVTQFGKPVTLSCSQTLNHNVMYWYQQKSSQAPKLLFHYYDKDFNNEADTPDNFQSRRPNTSFCFLDIRSPGLGDTAMYLCATKRGGGNTGELFFGEGSRLTVL.

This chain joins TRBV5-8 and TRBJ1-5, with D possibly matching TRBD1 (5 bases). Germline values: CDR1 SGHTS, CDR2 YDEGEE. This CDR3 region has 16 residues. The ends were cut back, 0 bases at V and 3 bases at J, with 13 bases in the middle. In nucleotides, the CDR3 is TGTGCCAGCAGCTTGGGCGGGACGGGCCTCAATCAGCCCCAGCATTTT. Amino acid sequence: CASSLGGTGLNQPQHF.

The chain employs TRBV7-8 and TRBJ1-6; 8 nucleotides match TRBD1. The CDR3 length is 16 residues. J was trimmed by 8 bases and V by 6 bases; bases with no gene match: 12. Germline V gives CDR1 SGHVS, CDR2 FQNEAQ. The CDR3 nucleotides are TGTGCCAGCAGAGGCGGAGCAGGGGGCGCGGATTCACCCCTCCACTTT. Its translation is CASRGGAGGADSPLHF.

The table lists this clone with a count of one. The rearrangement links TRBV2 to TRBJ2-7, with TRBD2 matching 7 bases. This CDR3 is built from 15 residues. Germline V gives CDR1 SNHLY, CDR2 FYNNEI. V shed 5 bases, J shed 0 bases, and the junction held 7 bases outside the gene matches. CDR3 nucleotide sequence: TGTGCCAGCAGTAGGATTCAGCGGGGCTCCTACGAGCAGTACTTC. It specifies CASSRIQRGSYEQYF.

DNA for the CDR3: TGTGCCAGCAGCTACAGGACGAGGAACACTGAAGCTTTCTTT. This sequence encodes CASSYRTRNTEAFF. The chain joins TRBV14 to TRBJ1-1; D possibly corresponds to TRBD1 (5 bases). The CDR3 runs 14 residues. Trimming took off 5 bases at V and 1 base at J, with 11 bases between the two ends. CDR1 and CDR2 (germline): SGHDN, FVKESK.

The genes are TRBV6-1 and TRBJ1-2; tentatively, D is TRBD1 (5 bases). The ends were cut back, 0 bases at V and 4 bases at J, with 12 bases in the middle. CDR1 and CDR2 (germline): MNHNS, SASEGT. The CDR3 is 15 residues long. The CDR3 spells CASSEAGGPRYGYTF. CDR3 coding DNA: TGTGCCAGCAGTGAAGCGGGGGGTCCCCGCTATGGCTACACCTTC.

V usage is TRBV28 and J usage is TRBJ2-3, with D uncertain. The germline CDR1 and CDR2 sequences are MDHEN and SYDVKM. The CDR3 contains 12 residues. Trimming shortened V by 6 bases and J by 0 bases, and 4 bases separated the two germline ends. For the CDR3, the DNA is TGTGCCAGCAGACTTAGCACAGATACGCAGTATTTT. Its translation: CASRLSTDTQYF.

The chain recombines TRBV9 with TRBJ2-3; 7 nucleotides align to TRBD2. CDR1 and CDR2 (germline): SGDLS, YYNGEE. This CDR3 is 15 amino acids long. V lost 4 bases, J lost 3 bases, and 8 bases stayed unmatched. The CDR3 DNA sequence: TGTGCCAGCAGCCCCCGCAGCGGGACGACAGATACGCAGTATTTT. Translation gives CASSPRSGTTDTQYF.

The CDR3, as DNA: TGTGCCAGCAGCTTGGCGGGCGCAGGGGCCGGAGGCAATCAGCCCCAGCATTTT. The encoded protein is CASSLAGAGAGGNQPQHF. The chain joins TRBV5-5 to TRBJ1-5, with D maybe TRBD1 (6 bases). The length of the CDR3 is 18 residues. Trimming took 0 bases from V and 2 from J, leaving 18 bases between them. CDR1 and CDR2 (germline): SGHKS, YYEKEE (reference sequence).

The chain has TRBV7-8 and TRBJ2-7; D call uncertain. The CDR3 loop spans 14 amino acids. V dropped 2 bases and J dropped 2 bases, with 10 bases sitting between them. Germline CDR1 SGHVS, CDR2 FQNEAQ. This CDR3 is CASSLWSLAYEQYF. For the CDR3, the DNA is TGTGCCAGCAGCTTATGGTCGCTAGCCTACGAGCAGTACTTC.

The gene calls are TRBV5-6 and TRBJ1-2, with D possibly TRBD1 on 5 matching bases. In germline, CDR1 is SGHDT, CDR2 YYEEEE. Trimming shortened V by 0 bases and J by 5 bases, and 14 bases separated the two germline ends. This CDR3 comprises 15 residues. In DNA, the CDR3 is TGTGCCAGCAGCTTGGCCGGGGGAGTAGGATATGGCTACACCTTC. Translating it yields CASSLAGGVGYGYTF. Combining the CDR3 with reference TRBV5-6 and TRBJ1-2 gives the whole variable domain DAGVTQSPTHLIKTRGQQVTLRCSPKSGHDTVSWYQQALGQGPQFIFQYYEEEERQRGNFPDRFSGHQFPNYSSELNVNALLLGDSALYLCASSLAGGVGYGYTFGSGTRLTVV.

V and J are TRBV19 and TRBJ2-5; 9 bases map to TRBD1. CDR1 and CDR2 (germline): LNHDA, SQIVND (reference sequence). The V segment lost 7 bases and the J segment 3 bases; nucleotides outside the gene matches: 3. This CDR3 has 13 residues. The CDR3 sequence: CASKRTGEETQYF. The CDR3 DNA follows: TGTGCCAGTAAAAGGACAGGGGAAGAGACCCAGTACTTC. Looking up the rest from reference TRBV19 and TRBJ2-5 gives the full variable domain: DGGITQSPKYLFRKEGQNVTLSCEQNLNHDAMYWYRQDPGQGLRLIYYSQIVNDFQKGDIAEGYSVSREKKESFPLTVTSAQKNPTAFYLCASKRTGEETQYFGPGTRLLVL.

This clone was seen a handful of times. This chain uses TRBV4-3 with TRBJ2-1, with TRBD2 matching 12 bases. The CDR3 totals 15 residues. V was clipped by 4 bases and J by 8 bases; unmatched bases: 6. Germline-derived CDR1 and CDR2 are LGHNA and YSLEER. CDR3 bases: TGCGCCAGCAGCCTCCGACTAGCGGGAGCGGATGAGCAGTTCTTC. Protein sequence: CASSLRLAGADEQFF.

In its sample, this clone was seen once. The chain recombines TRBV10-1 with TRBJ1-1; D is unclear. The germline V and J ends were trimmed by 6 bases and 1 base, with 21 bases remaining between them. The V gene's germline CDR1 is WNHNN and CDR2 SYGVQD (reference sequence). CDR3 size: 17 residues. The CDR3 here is CASSEYGLVKPNTEAFF. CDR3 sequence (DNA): TGCGCCAGCAGCGAATATGGACTGGTTAAACCGAACACTGAAGCTTTCTTT.

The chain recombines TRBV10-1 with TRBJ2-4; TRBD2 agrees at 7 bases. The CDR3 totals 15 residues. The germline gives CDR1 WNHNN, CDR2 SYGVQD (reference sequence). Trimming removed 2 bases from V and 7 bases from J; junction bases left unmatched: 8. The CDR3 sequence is CASSENSGGGNIQYF. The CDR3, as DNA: TGCGCCAGCAGTGAGAACAGTGGGGGGGGGAACATTCAGTACTTC.

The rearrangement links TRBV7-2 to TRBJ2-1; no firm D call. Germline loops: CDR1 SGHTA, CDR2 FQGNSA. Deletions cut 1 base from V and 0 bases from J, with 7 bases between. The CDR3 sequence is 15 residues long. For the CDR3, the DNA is TGTGCCAGCAGCTTAGACAGTAACTCCTACAATGAGCAGTTCTTC. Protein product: CASSLDSNSYNEQFF.